Listed here are 3 T cell receptor beta chains from one sample, sequenced in a study of cytomegalovirus exposure and HLA in healthy donors. The PCR ran on 60 Vbeta and 13 Jbeta primers. Data came from immunoSEQ multiplex PCR; TCRdb stores just in-frame clones and leaves some out. Here the sample table reports about 210,000 clones. The specimen sequenced was PBMCs. These TCRs come from a woman aged 25 to 39 in good health and CMV-seropositive.

The V and J genes are TRBV10-2 and TRBJ2-3, with 8 positions matching TRBD2. Per the germline V gene, CDR1 is WSHSY and CDR2 is SAAADI. V lost 4 bases and J lost 4; bases outside the gene matches: 4. The CDR3 has 14 amino acids. The CDR3 coding sequence is TGCGCCAGCAGTGGGACTAGCTTGGCAGATACGCAGTATTTT. Its translation is CASSGTSLADTQYF.

The chain carries TRBV5-1 and TRBJ2-1, with 9 bases that match TRBD2. With V trimmed by 4 bases and J by 3 bases, 8 bases remained unmatched. The CDR3 is made up of 16 amino acids. Germline V CDR1 and CDR2: SGHRS, YFSETQ. CDR3 sequence (DNA): TGCGCCAGCAGCCCTCGGGGACTAGCTGTCTACAATGAGCAGTTCTTC. This translates into CASSPRGLAVYNEQFF.

This chain links TRBV7-2 with TRBJ2-7; TRBD2 is a possible D gene (5 bases). The V and J ends lost 2 bases and 0 bases respectively, with 14 bases between them. Germline CDR1 reads SGHTA; CDR2 reads FQGNSA. The CDR3 loop spans 16 amino acids. DNA of the CDR3: TGTGCCAGCAGCTTACGGCGAGGGCTACTCTCCTACGAGCAGTACTTC. Amino acid sequence: CASSLRRGLLSYEQYF.